Listed below are T cell receptor beta chains from one sample, sequenced in a study of T cells after yellow fever vaccination. TCRdb recomputed calls from the 5' RACE reads with MiXCR, one row per CDR3 protein. The sample lists around 530,000 distinct CDR3 sequences, less than 20% seen once, with 17% in the top ten. Sequencing was performed on PBMCs, taken 4 to 6 days after the first yellow fever vaccination. The receptor set was obtained from a man in his late teens or twenties who received the YFV17D yellow fever vaccine. CDR3s include the opening cysteine and the closing phenylalanine or tryptophan. Each record gives: V gene, CDR3 protein.

V: TRBV5-6; CDR3: CASSLLADSYNEQFF
V: TRBV18; CDR3: CASSPRLINYGYTF
V: TRBV27; CDR3: CASSSDSTSEAFF
V: TRBV10-3; CDR3: CAISEPGPSTDTQYF
V: TRBV12-3/TRBV12-4; CDR3: CASRRGGWSNEQFF
V: TRBV15; CDR3: CATSREAGWNYGYTF
V: TRBV18; CDR3: CASSPTGQRNSPLHF
V: TRBV5-1; CDR3: CASSIVPGQGSAEAFF
V: TRBV11-2; CDR3: CASSLDLDRGEQYF
V: TRBV6-2/TRBV6-3; CDR3: CASSYGWGASGQETQYF
V: TRBV5-6; CDR3: CASSTDRDEGDTQYF